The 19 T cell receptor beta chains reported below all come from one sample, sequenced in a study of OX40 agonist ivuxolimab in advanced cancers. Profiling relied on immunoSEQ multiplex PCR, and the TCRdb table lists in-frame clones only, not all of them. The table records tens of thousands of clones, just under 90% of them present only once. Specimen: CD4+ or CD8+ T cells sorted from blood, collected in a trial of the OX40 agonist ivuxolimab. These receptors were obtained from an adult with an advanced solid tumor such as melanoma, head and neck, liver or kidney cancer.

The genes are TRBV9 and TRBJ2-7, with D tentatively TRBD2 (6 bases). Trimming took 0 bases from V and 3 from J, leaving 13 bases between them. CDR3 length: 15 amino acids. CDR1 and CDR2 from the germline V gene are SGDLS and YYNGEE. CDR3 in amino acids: CASSVGSGEVYEQYF. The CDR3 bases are TGTGCCAGCAGCGTAGGGTCGGGAGAAGTCTACGAGCAGTACTTC. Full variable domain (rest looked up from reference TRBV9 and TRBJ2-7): DSGVTQTPKHLITATGQRVTLRCSPRSGDLSVYWYQQSLDQGLQFLIQYYNGEERAKGNILERFSAQQFPDLHSELNLSSLELGDSALYFCASSVGSGEVYEQYFGPGTRLTVT.

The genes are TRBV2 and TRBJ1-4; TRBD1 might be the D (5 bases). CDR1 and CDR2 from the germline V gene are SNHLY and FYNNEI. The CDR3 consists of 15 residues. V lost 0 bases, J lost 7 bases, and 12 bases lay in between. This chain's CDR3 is CASSEAGGVGEKLFF. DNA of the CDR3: TGTGCCAGCAGTGAAGCAGGAGGGGTTGGTGAAAAACTGTTTTTT.

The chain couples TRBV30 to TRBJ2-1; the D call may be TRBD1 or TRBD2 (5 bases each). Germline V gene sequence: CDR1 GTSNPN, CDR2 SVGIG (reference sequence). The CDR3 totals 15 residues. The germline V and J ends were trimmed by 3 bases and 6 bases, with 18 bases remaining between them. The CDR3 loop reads CAWSGPPGPGNEQFF. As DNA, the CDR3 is TGTGCCTGGAGCGGCCCCCCGGGACCCGGCAATGAGCAGTTCTTC.

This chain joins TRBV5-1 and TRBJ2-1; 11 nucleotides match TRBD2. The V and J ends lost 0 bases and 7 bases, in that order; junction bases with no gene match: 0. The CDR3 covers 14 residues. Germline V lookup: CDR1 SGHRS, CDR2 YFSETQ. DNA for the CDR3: TGCGCCAGCAGCTTGGCTAGCGGGAGGAATGAGCAGTTCTTC. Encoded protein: CASSLASGRNEQFF.

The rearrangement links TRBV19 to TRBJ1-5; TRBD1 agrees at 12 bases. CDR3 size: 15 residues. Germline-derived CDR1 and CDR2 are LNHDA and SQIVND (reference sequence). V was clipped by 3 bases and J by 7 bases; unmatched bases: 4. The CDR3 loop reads CASSIGTGGGQPQHF. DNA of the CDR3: TGTGCCAGTAGTATCGGGACAGGGGGCGGGCAGCCCCAGCATTTT.

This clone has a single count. CDR3 sequence: CASSLGPHTDTQYF. CDR3 nucleotide sequence: TGTGCCAGCAGCTTGGGACCCCACACAGATACGCAGTATTTT. V and J are TRBV11-2 and TRBJ2-3, with D perhaps matching TRBD1 or TRBD2 (5 bases each). Germline CDR1 is SGHAT and CDR2 is FQNNGV. This CDR3 contains 14 residues. The ends were cut back, 3 bases at V and 2 bases at J, with 9 bases in the middle.

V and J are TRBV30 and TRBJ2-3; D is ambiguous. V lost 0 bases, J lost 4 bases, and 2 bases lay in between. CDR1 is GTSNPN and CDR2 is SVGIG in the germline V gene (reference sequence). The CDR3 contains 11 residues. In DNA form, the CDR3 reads TGTGCCTGGAGTGTACCAGATACGCAGTATTTT. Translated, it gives CAWSVPDTQYF. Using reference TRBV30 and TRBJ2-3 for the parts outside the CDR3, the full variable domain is SQTIHQWPATLVQPVGSPLSLECTVEGTSNPNLYWYRQAAGRGLQLLFYSVGIGQISSEVPQNLSASRPQDRQFILSSKKLLLSDSGFYLCAWSVPDTQYFGPGTRLTVL.

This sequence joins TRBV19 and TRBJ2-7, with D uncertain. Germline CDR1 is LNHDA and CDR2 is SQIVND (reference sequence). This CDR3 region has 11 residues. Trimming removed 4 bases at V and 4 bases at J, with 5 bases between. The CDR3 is CASSTLYEQYF. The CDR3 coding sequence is TGTGCCAGTAGTACGTTATACGAGCAGTACTTC. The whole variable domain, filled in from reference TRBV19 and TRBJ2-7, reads DGGITQSPKYLFRKEGQNVTLSCEQNLNHDAMYWYRQDPGQGLRLIYYSQIVNDFQKGDIAEGYSVSREKKESFPLTVTSAQKNPTAFYLCASSTLYEQYFGPGTRLTVT.

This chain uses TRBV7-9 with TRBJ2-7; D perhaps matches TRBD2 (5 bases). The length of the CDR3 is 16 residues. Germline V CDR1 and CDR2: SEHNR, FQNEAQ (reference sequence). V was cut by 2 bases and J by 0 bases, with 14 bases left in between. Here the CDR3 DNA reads TGTGCCAGCAGCTTATGGGAGTTAGGTAGCTCCTACGAGCAGTACTTC. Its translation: CASSLWELGSSYEQYF.

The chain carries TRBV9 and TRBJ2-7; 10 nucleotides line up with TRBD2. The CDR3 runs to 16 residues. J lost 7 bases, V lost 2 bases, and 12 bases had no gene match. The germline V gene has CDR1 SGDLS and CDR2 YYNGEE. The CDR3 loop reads CASSVISLAGVSEQYF. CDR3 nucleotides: TGTGCCAGCAGCGTTATCTCCCTAGCGGGAGTCTCTGAGCAGTACTTC.

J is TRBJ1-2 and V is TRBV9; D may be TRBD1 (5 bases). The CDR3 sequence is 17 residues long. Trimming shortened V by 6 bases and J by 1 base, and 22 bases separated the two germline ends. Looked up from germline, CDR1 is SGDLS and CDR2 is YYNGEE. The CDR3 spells CASTLTGREYSNYGYTF. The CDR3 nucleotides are TGTGCCAGCACCCTCACGGGACGGGAGTACAGTAACTATGGCTACACCTTC. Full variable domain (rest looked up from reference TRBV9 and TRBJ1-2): DSGVTQTPKHLITATGQRVTLRCSPRSGDLSVYWYQQSLDQGLQFLIQYYNGEERAKGNILERFSAQQFPDLHSELNLSSLELGDSALYFCASTLTGREYSNYGYTFGSGTRLTVV.

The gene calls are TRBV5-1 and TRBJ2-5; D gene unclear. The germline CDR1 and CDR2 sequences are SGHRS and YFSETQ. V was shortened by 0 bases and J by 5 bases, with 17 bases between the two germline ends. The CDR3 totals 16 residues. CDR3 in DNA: TGCGCCAGCAGCTTGGTTGGCACGGTCCCTTCCGAGACCCAGTACTTC. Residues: CASSLVGTVPSETQYF.

CDR3 loop: CASSLRTQNEQFF. CDR3 DNA: TGTGCCAGCAGTTTACGGACCCAGAATGAGCAGTTCTTC. The V call is TRBV27, the J call TRBJ2-1; D is undetermined. The CDR3 totals 13 residues. Trimming took 2 bases from V and 7 from J, leaving 9 bases between them. Germline lookup yields CDR1 MNHEY and CDR2 SMNVEV (reference sequence).

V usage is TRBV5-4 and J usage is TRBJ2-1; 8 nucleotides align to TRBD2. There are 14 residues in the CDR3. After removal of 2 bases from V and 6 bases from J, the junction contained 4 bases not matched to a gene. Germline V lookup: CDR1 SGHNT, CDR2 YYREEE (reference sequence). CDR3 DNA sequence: TGTGCCAGCAGCTTCGGGACTAGTCCCAATGAGCAGTTCTTC. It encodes CASSFGTSPNEQFF.

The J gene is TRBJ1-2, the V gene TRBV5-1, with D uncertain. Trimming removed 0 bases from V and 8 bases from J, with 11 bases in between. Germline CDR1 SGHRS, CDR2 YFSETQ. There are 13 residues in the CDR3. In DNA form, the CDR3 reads TGCGCCAGCAGCTTGGGCGGTCCGAAGGGCTACACCTTC. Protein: CASSLGGPKGYTF.

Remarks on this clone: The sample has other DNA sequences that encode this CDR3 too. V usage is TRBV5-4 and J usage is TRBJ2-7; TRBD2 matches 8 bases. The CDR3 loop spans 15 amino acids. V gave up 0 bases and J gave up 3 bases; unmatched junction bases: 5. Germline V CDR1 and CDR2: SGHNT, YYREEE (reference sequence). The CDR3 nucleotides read TGTGCCAGCAGCTTGGGTACTAGCGGAATCTACGAGCAGTACTTC. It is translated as CASSLGTSGIYEQYF.

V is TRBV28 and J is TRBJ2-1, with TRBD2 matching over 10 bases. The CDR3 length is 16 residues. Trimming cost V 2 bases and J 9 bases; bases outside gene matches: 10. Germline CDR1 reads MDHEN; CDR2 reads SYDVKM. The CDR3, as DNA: TGTGCCAGCAGTTTACTGGTAACTAGCGGGATTGGTGAGCAGTTCTTC. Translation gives CASSLLVTSGIGEQFF.

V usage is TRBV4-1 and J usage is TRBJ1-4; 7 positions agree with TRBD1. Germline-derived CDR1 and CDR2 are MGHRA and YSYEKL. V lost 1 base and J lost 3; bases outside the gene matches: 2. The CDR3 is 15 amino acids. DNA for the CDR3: TGCGCCAGCAGCCAAGCCGGGACAGCTAATGAAAAACTGTTTTTT. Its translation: CASSQAGTANEKLFF.

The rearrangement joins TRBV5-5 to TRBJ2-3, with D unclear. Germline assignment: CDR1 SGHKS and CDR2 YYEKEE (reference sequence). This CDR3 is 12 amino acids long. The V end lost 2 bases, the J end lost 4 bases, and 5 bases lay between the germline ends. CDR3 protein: CASSFGADTQYF. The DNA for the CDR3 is TGTGCCAGCAGCTTCGGCGCAGATACGCAGTATTTT.